This is a list of T cell receptor beta chains from one sample in a study of response to subunit inactivated influenza vaccine. TCRdb re-analysed the RT-PCR reads in MiXCR, keeping a single row per CDR3 protein. The sample contains about 780,000 distinct CDR3 sequences, approximately 17% of which appear only once. Sample: PBMCs from blood, taken roughly 5 days after vaccination. The receptors were sampled from a man aged 50-59 years who received an inactivated influenza vaccine. Both conserved end residues are part of each CDR3. A D gene is named only where the DNA matches it firmly. A clone size is listed for some rows: how often the clone was seen (once, few, many), or a class if it is expanded.

v_gene: TRBV5-1; j_gene: TRBJ2-7; abundance: many; d_gene: TRBD2; CDR3aa: CASSLAQLAGTEQYF; CDR3nt: TGCGCCAGCAGCTTGGCCCAACTAGCGGGGACCGAGCAGTACTTC
v_gene: TRBV14; j_gene: TRBJ2-1; abundance: few; d_gene: TRBD2; CDR3aa: CASSQDWTSGFSDNEQFF; CDR3nt: TGTGCCAGCAGCCAAGATTGGACTAGCGGGTTTTCCGACAATGAGCAGTTCTTC
v_gene: TRBV5-1; j_gene: TRBJ2-2; abundance: few; d_gene: NA; CDR3aa: CASSMRSLQPTGELFF; CDR3nt: TGCGCCAGCAGCATGAGGAGTTTACAGCCCACCGGGGAGCTGTTTTTT
v_gene: TRBV12-3/TRBV12-4; j_gene: TRBJ1-1; abundance: NA; d_gene: NA; CDR3aa: CASSLSGTMNTEAFF; CDR3nt: TGTGCCAGCAGTTTATCGGGGACCATGAACACTGAAGCTTTCTTT
v_gene: TRBV5-4; j_gene: TRBJ2-3; abundance: few; d_gene: NA; CDR3aa: CASSLGGERADTQYF; CDR3nt: TGTGCCAGCAGCTTGGGGGGGGAACGGGCAGATACGCAGTATTTT
v_gene: TRBV24-1; j_gene: TRBJ2-7; abundance: few; d_gene: NA; CDR3aa: CATSDWTGGSYEQYF; CDR3nt: TGTGCCACCAGTGATTGGACCGGCGGTTCCTACGAGCAGTACTTC
v_gene: TRBV29-1; j_gene: TRBJ2-5; abundance: many; d_gene: NA; CDR3aa: CSVGTRQGETQYF; CDR3nt: TGCAGCGTAGGGACTCGACAGGGCGAGACCCAGTACTTC
v_gene: TRBV10-3; j_gene: TRBJ1-1; abundance: NA; d_gene: NA; CDR3aa: CAISGGIVATEAFF; CDR3nt: TGTGCCATCAGTGGGGGTATTGTGGCCACTGAAGCTTTCTTT
v_gene: TRBV7-7; j_gene: TRBJ2-2; abundance: few; d_gene: NA; CDR3aa: CASSWDGELFF; CDR3nt: TGTGCCAGCAGCTGGGACGGGGAGCTGTTTTTT
v_gene: TRBV5-1; j_gene: TRBJ2-3; abundance: NA; d_gene: NA; CDR3aa: CASRTETQPGPSDTQYF; CDR3nt: TGCGCCAGCAGAACCGAAACCCAACCGGGTCCATCAGATACGCAGTATTTT
v_gene: TRBV15; j_gene: TRBJ2-7; abundance: many; d_gene: NA; CDR3aa: CATSRVGYEQYF; CDR3nt: TGTGCCACCAGCAGAGTAGGATACGAGCAGTACTTC
v_gene: TRBV6-1; j_gene: TRBJ2-3; abundance: NA; d_gene: TRBD2; CDR3aa: CASSPKGLAGIHTDTQYF; CDR3nt: TGTGCCAGCAGCCCCAAAGGTCTAGCGGGCATACACACAGATACGCAGTATTTT
v_gene: TRBV7-2; j_gene: TRBJ1-2; abundance: NA; d_gene: NA; CDR3aa: CASSLAPGFGGYTF; CDR3nt: TGTGCCAGCAGCTTAGCGCCAGGGTTTGGTGGCTACACCTTC
v_gene: TRBV7-2; j_gene: TRBJ2-1; abundance: few; d_gene: TRBD2; CDR3aa: CASSLALAGGVNEQFF; CDR3nt: TGTGCCAGCAGCTTAGCATTAGCGGGAGGTGTAAATGAGCAGTTCTTC
v_gene: TRBV7-9; j_gene: TRBJ2-1; abundance: NA; d_gene: NA; CDR3aa: CASSFGLQNEQFF; CDR3nt: TGTGCCAGCAGCTTCGGACTTCAGAATGAGCAGTTCTTC
v_gene: TRBV10-3; j_gene: TRBJ2-7; abundance: few; d_gene: TRBD2; CDR3aa: CAISSTSGDYYEQYF; CDR3nt: TGTGCCATCTCTTCGACTAGCGGGGACTACTACGAGCAGTACTTC
v_gene: TRBV20-1; j_gene: TRBJ2-4; abundance: NA; d_gene: NA; CDR3aa: CSASIRLAKNIQYF; CDR3nt: TGCAGTGCTAGCATCAGACTAGCCAAAAACATTCAGTACTTC
v_gene: TRBV18; j_gene: TRBJ2-3; abundance: NA; d_gene: TRBD1; CDR3aa: CASSPPGQGSRDTQYF; CDR3nt: TGTGCCAGCTCACCACCGGGACAGGGGAGTAGAGATACGCAGTATTTT
v_gene: TRBV2; j_gene: TRBJ2-5; abundance: few; d_gene: TRBD1; CDR3aa: CASLRGMTGMMGTQYF; CDR3nt: TGTGCCAGCCTACGGGGAATGACAGGGATGATGGGGACCCAGTACTTC
v_gene: TRBV4-3; j_gene: TRBJ1-6; abundance: NA; d_gene: TRBD1; CDR3aa: CASSQQGQGSTPLHF; CDR3nt: TGCGCCAGCAGCCAACAAGGACAGGGCTCGACACCCCTCCACTTT
v_gene: TRBV6-5; j_gene: TRBJ2-7; abundance: NA; d_gene: TRBD1; CDR3aa: CASSYSRGSRHEQYF; CDR3nt: TGTGCCAGCAGTTACTCCAGGGGGAGCCGTCATGAGCAGTACTTC
v_gene: TRBV24-1; j_gene: TRBJ2-5; abundance: NA; d_gene: NA; CDR3aa: CATSDYRVGETQYF; CDR3nt: TGTGCCACCAGTGATTACAGGGTTGGGGAGACCCAGTACTTC
v_gene: TRBV7-9; j_gene: TRBJ2-7; abundance: few; d_gene: NA; CDR3aa: CASSYRGLSGEQYF; CDR3nt: TGTGCCAGCAGCTATAGAGGATTATCGGGAGAGCAGTACTTC
v_gene: TRBV10-3; j_gene: TRBJ2-3; abundance: NA; d_gene: NA; CDR3aa: CAISDGASGADTQYF; CDR3nt: TGTGCCATCAGTGATGGAGCCTCAGGGGCAGATACGCAGTATTTT
v_gene: TRBV20-1; j_gene: TRBJ2-3; abundance: few; d_gene: TRBD1; CDR3aa: CSATGTGGPDTQYF; CDR3nt: TGCAGTGCTACCGGGACAGGGGGTCCAGATACGCAGTATTTT
v_gene: TRBV20-1; j_gene: TRBJ2-5; abundance: NA; d_gene: NA; CDR3aa: CSAFLGGLETQYF; CDR3nt: TGCAGTGCTTTTTTGGGGGGTCTCGAGACCCAGTACTTC
v_gene: TRBV7-8; j_gene: TRBJ2-2; abundance: NA; d_gene: NA; CDR3aa: CASSSEGGTGELFF; CDR3nt: TGTGCCAGCAGCTCCGAGGGGGGCACCGGGGAGCTGTTTTTT
v_gene: TRBV7-2; j_gene: TRBJ2-7; abundance: NA; d_gene: NA; CDR3aa: CASSSYPRPRDEQYF; CDR3nt: TGTGCCAGCAGCTCCTACCCGAGGCCGAGAGACGAGCAGTACTTC
v_gene: TRBV20-1; j_gene: TRBJ1-3; abundance: NA; d_gene: NA; CDR3aa: CSARGQSSGNTIYF; CDR3nt: TGCAGTGCTAGAGGGCAGAGCTCTGGAAACACCATATATTTT
v_gene: TRBV10-3; j_gene: TRBJ2-1; abundance: many; d_gene: TRBD1; CDR3aa: CAISGTGDEQFF; CDR3nt: TGTGCCATCAGTGGGACAGGGGATGAGCAGTTCTTC
v_gene: TRBV30; j_gene: TRBJ2-7; abundance: NA; d_gene: NA; CDR3aa: CAWSSGFPPEQYF; CDR3nt: TGTGCCTGGAGTTCGGGCTTCCCCCCCGAGCAGTACTTC
v_gene: TRBV29-1; j_gene: TRBJ2-2; abundance: many; d_gene: NA; CDR3aa: CSVENANTGELFF; CDR3nt: TGCAGCGTTGAAAACGCGAACACCGGGGAGCTGTTTTTT
v_gene: TRBV7-2; j_gene: TRBJ2-5; abundance: once; d_gene: NA; CDR3aa: CASSLAVRETQYF; CDR3nt: TGTGCCAGCAGCTTAGCAGTTCGAGAGACCCAGTACTTC
v_gene: TRBV5-5; j_gene: TRBJ1-6; abundance: NA; d_gene: TRBD1; CDR3aa: CASSLLGGWYNSPLHF; CDR3nt: TGTGCCAGCAGCTTGCTAGGGGGCTGGTATAATTCACCCCTCCACTTT
v_gene: TRBV12-3/TRBV12-4; j_gene: TRBJ1-5; abundance: many; d_gene: NA; CDR3aa: CASSLRSNQPQHF; CDR3nt: TGTGCCAGCAGCTTAAGGAGCAATCAGCCCCAGCATTTT
v_gene: TRBV12-3/TRBV12-4; j_gene: TRBJ2-7; abundance: many; d_gene: TRBD1; CDR3aa: CASSRDSSYEQYF; CDR3nt: TGTGCCAGCAGTCGGGACAGCTCCTACGAGCAGTACTTC
v_gene: TRBV29-1; j_gene: TRBJ1-1; abundance: NA; d_gene: NA; CDR3aa: CSVGKASRNTEAFF; CDR3nt: TGCAGCGTTGGCAAGGCCTCGAGGAACACTGAAGCTTTCTTT
v_gene: TRBV20-1; j_gene: TRBJ2-5; abundance: many; d_gene: NA; CDR3aa: CSARRENWETQYF; CDR3nt: TGCAGTGCTAGAAGGGAGAATTGGGAGACCCAGTACTTC
v_gene: TRBV7-2; j_gene: TRBJ2-7; abundance: NA; d_gene: TRBD1; CDR3aa: CASSHRTGLLYSYEQYF; CDR3nt: TGTGCCAGCAGTCATAGGACAGGCCTTCTATACTCCTACGAGCAGTACTTC
v_gene: TRBV6-1; j_gene: TRBJ2-5; abundance: NA; d_gene: NA; CDR3aa: CASSEYQWTQYF; CDR3nt: TGTGCCAGCAGTGAATATCAGTGGACCCAGTACTTC
v_gene: TRBV4-3; j_gene: TRBJ2-1; abundance: NA; d_gene: NA; CDR3aa: CASSQMTSSYNEQFF; CDR3nt: TGCGCCAGCAGCCAAATGACTAGCTCCTACAATGAGCAGTTCTTC
v_gene: TRBV4-2; j_gene: TRBJ2-2; abundance: many; d_gene: NA; CDR3aa: CASSRSRGGELFF; CDR3nt: TGTGCCAGCAGCCGGAGTAGGGGGGGGGAGCTGTTTTTT
v_gene: TRBV6-2/TRBV6-3; j_gene: TRBJ2-1; abundance: NA; d_gene: NA; CDR3aa: CASSYRVNEQFF; CDR3nt: TGTGCCAGCAGTTACAGGGTAAATGAGCAGTTCTTC
v_gene: TRBV20-1; j_gene: TRBJ2-5; abundance: NA; d_gene: NA; CDR3aa: CSGVRETQYF; CDR3nt: TGCAGTGGGGTCCGGGAGACCCAGTACTTC
v_gene: TRBV2; j_gene: TRBJ2-2; abundance: NA; d_gene: NA; CDR3aa: CASMGRSELFF; CDR3nt: TGTGCCAGCATGGGGCGGTCGGAGCTGTTTTTT
v_gene: TRBV20-1; j_gene: TRBJ2-7; abundance: few; d_gene: NA; CDR3aa: CSARGLGASYEQYF; CDR3nt: TGCAGTGCTAGAGGGTTGGGGGCGTCCTACGAGCAGTACTTC
v_gene: TRBV5-5; j_gene: TRBJ2-1; abundance: many; d_gene: NA; CDR3aa: CASSLNSVEQFF; CDR3nt: TGTGCCAGCAGCTTGAATTCGGTTGAGCAGTTCTTC
v_gene: TRBV25-1; j_gene: TRBJ2-3; abundance: many; d_gene: NA; CDR3aa: CASSETSTDTQYF; CDR3nt: TGTGCCAGCAGTGAAACCAGTACAGATACGCAGTATTTT